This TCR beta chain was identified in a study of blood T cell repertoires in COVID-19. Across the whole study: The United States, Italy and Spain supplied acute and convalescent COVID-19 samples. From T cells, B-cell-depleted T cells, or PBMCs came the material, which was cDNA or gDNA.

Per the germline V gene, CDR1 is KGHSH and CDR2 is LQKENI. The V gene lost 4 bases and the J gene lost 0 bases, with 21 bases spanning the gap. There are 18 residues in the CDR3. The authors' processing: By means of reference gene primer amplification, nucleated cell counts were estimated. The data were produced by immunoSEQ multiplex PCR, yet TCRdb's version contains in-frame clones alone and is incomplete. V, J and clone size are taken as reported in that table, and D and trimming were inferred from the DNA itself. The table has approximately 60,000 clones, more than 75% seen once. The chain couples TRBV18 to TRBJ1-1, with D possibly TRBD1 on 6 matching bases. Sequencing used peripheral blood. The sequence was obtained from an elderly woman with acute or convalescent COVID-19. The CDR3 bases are TGTGCCAGCTCACTCCGGGACACCCTTGGGGTTATGAACACTGAAGCTTTCTTT. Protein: CASSLRDTLGVMNTEAFF.